This paragraph reports one T cell receptor (beta chain). No antigen is known for it. Gene names are mouse gene names. The read halts 1 residue ahead of the CDR3 end, with the missing end drawn from the germline J gene. The data derive from a study of tissue T cells after allogeneic stem cell transplantation. Study-wide points: Within patients, tissue anatomy strongly shaped TCR repertoire composition. Across patients, clones rarely overlapped, yet motif clusters were shared tissue-specifically.

CDR3 sequences, V/J genes, frequencies and template counts came from survey-depth TCRbeta sequencing. Assay: immunoSEQ multiplex PCR; the TCRdb copy retains only in-frame clones and omits some. The sample holds over 15,000 clones, roughly 72% seen once. Trimming removed 1 base from V and 9 bases from J, with 0 bases in between. Germline CDR1 reads SNHLY; CDR2 reads FYNGKV (reference sequence). CDR3 length: 9 residues. The rearrangement uses TRBV3 and TRBJ1-1, with unresolved D. The sequence was obtained from a female BALB/c mouse in good health. The strain is characterized by the MHC haplotype H2-d. The sequencing sample was made of spleen. This CDR3 reads CASSLEVFF. The part of the CDR3 DNA that was read is TGTGCCAGCAGCTTAGAAGTCTTC.